This TCR beta chain was documented in a study of response to subunit inactivated influenza vaccine. CDR3 length: 16 amino acids. CDR1 is KGHDR and CDR2 is SFDVKD in the germline V gene. V lost 3 bases, J lost 5 bases, and 9 bases stayed unmatched. Findings of the study overall: Few additional T cells are recruited per seasonal influenza vaccination, authors suggested.

This clonotype was seen more than once but under ten times. Antigen specificity is unknown. TCRdb re-called the RT-PCR reads with MiXCR, one entry per CDR3 protein. The sample holds 700,000 to 800,000 distinct CDR3 sequences, around 18% seen once. The V call is TRBV24-1, the J call TRBJ2-1, with 7 bases fitting TRBD1. This receptor was obtained from a man aged 50-60 years who received an inactivated influenza vaccine. The sample was PBMCs from blood, taken less than 6 days after vaccination. The CDR3 nucleotides read TGTGCCACCAGTGATCCTACAGGGGAAATCAACAATGAGCAGTTCTTC. It specifies CATSDPTGEINNEQFF.